Below are 29 T cell receptor beta chains sequenced from a single sample in a study of T cells in Graves' hyperthyroidism and ophthalmopathy. Amplified regions were TCR beta CDR3 sequences from RNA transcripts. The primer set for the first-round RT-PCR of the TCR CDR3 was HTBI. Via MiXCR, TCRdb re-called the multiplex PCR reads, giving one row per CDR3 protein. Among roughly 500,000 distinct CDR3 sequences, around 15% were seen once, and the ten largest hold less than 30%. The sequencing sample was made of blood. Receptor source: a woman aged 30 to 39 with Graves' ophthalmopathy.

This clonotype was seen more than once but under ten times. V gene TRBV28 combines with J gene TRBJ2-5; 7 nucleotides line up with TRBD2. V shed 8 bases and J 14 bases; nucleotides not matched to a gene: 11. Germline V gene lookup returns CDR1 MDHEN and CDR2 SYDVKM. The CDR3 consists of 11 residues. CDR3: CASASGAMVYF. The DNA for the CDR3 is TGTGCCAGCGCGAGCGGGGCCATGGTATACTTC.

This clonotype was recorded a few times. The chain links TRBV19 to TRBJ2-2; unclear D gene. V was cut by 1 base and J by 5 bases, with 8 bases left in between. Germline V CDR1 and CDR2: LNHDA, SQIVND (reference sequence). There are 14 residues in the CDR3. The CDR3 DNA sequence: TGTGCCAGTAGTATAGTCTACGGGACCGGGGAGCTGTTTTTT. Residues: CASSIVYGTGELFF.

There are a few counts of this clonotype. The chain uses TRBV6-1 and TRBJ2-1; tentative D call: TRBD1 (5 bases). Trimming took 2 bases from V and 0 from J, leaving 17 bases between them. The germline V gene has CDR1 MNHNS and CDR2 SASEGT. The CDR3 has 18 amino acids. The CDR3 sequence is CASSESGHMFSSYNEQFF. In DNA form, the CDR3 reads TGTGCCAGCAGTGAATCAGGACACATGTTCAGCTCCTACAATGAGCAGTTCTTC.

Regarding this clonotype: This may arise from a read error, as a much more abundant clone is one base away. V is TRBV20-1 and J is TRBJ2-7; D tentatively fits TRBD1 or TRBD2 (5 bases each). The CDR3 spans 15 residues. The V and J ends lost 5 bases and 1 base respectively, with 18 bases between them. The germline V gene has CDR1 DFQATT and CDR2 SNEGSKA (reference sequence). CDR3: CSAGDPLGPSYEQYF. The CDR3 nucleotides read TGCAGTGCTGGGGACCCTCTGGGACCTTCCTACGAGCAGTACTTC.

In this sample, this clonotype turned up a few times. This sequence joins TRBV7-9 and TRBJ1-5; 7 bases fit TRBD1. Trimming cost V 6 bases and J 5 bases; bases outside gene matches: 10. The CDR3 has 15 amino acids. The V gene's germline CDR1 is SEHNR and CDR2 FQNEAQ (reference sequence). The CDR3 protein is CASSQSQGVYQPQHF. CDR3 DNA: TGTGCCAGCAGTCAAAGTCAGGGGGTGTATCAGCCCCAGCATTTT.

This clonotype came up a few times. This rearrangement joins TRBV7-8 to TRBJ1-1; 9 bases agree with TRBD1. Germline V gene sequence: CDR1 SGHVS, CDR2 FQNEAQ. The junction had 7 bases not matched to a gene; V was cut back by 7 bases and J by 4 bases. The CDR3 runs 14 residues. The CDR3 sequence: CASNPQGASTEAFF. The DNA for the CDR3 is TGTGCCAGCAACCCACAGGGGGCTAGCACTGAAGCTTTCTTT. Full variable domain (outside the CDR3, taken from reference TRBV7-8 and TRBJ1-1): GAGVSQSPRYKVAKRGQDVALRCDPISGHVSLFWYQQALGQGPEFLTYFQNEAQLDKSGLPSDRFFAERPEGSVSTLKIQRTQQEDSAVYLCASNPQGASTEAFFGQGTRLTVV.

The chain recombines TRBV20-1 with TRBJ2-1, with TRBD2 matching 7 bases. The J call is in doubt because the DNA end fits TRBJ2-7 better. Germline CDR1 and CDR2: DFQATT and SNEGSKA (reference sequence). The CDR3 has 14 amino acids. In DNA form, the CDR3 reads TGCAGTGCATATCCCGGACTAGATGCCAATGAGCAGTACTTC. Protein product: CSAYPGLDANEQYF.

In this sample, this clonotype turned up many times. The chain combines TRBV12-3 or TRBV12-4 with TRBJ2-7; 8 bases are a match to TRBD1. This CDR3 is built from 16 residues. J was trimmed by 4 bases and V by 2 bases; bases with no gene match: 10. The CDR3 loop reads CASSLPPGQGQYEQYF. CDR3 nucleotides: TGTGCCAGCAGTTTACCCCCTGGACAGGGTCAGTACGAGCAGTACTTC.

The chain joins TRBV20-1 to TRBJ2-7, with TRBD2 matching 11 bases. After removal of 6 bases from V and 1 base from J, the junction contained 11 bases not matched to a gene. CDR3 length: 16 residues. The germline CDR1 and CDR2 sequences are DFQATT and SNEGSKA (reference sequence). CDR3 loop: CSAAVGTSGISYEQYF. The CDR3 bases are TGCAGTGCCGCCGTCGGGACTAGCGGAATATCCTACGAGCAGTACTTC.

This clonotype was recorded at least ten times. This chain connects TRBV11-2 to TRBJ1-1; D is ambiguous. Trimming removed 0 bases from V and 6 bases from J, with 11 bases in between. This CDR3 is 14 amino acids long. Germline CDR1 SGHAT, CDR2 FQNNGV. As DNA, the CDR3 is TGTGCCAGCAGCTTAGATCGAACCCGGCCTGAAGCTTTCTTT. Protein sequence: CASSLDRTRPEAFF. Together with reference TRBV11-2 and TRBJ1-1, the CDR3 gives the full variable domain: EAGVAQSPRYKIIEKRQSVAFWCNPISGHATLYWYQQILGQGPKLLIQFQNNGVVDDSQLPKDRFSAERLKGVDSTLKIQPAKLEDSAVYLCASSLDRTRPEAFFGQGTRLTVV.

This clonotype turned up a few times. This chain connects TRBV6-2 or TRBV6-3 to TRBJ2-3, with 8 bases that match TRBD2. The CDR3 spans 14 residues. CDR1 and CDR2 from the germline V gene are MNHEY and SVGEGT. The J segment lost 0 bases and the V segment lost 6 bases, leaving 2 bases of the junction unmatched. The CDR3 here is CASRLAASTDTQYF. The CDR3 DNA is TGTGCCAGCAGACTAGCGGCTAGCACAGATACGCAGTATTTT.

This clonotype appeared a few times. The chain recombines TRBV7-9 with TRBJ2-5, with 8 bases aligning to TRBD2. The CDR3 has 15 residues. Per the germline V gene, CDR1 is SEHNR and CDR2 is FQNEAQ (reference sequence). V was pared by 5 bases and J by 5 bases, with 10 bases of the junction left unmatched. The CDR3 sequence: CASSQPGLVGETQYF. In DNA, the CDR3 is TGTGCCAGCAGCCAGCCGGGACTAGTCGGGGAGACCCAGTACTTC.

In this sample, this clonotype turned up a few times. The genes are TRBV4-2 and TRBJ2-7, with TRBD1 matching 10 bases. This CDR3 is built from 17 residues. The V gene's germline CDR1 is LGHNA and CDR2 YNFKEQ. Trimming removed 0 bases from V and 3 bases from J; junction bases left unmatched: 8. CDR3 sequence reads: CASSQEGHGQGDYEQYF. The CDR3 DNA sequence: TGTGCCAGCAGCCAAGAGGGTCACGGACAGGGGGACTACGAGCAGTACTTC.

This clonotype was counted a few times. The chain is built from TRBV9 and TRBJ2-3, with TRBD2 identical over 13 bases. The length of the CDR3 is 19 residues. The ends lost 1 base at V and 2 bases at J; junction bases unmatched: 10. Germline CDR1 reads SGDLS; CDR2 reads YYNGEE. As DNA, the CDR3 is TGTGCCAGCAGCGTAATTAGTGGACTAGCGGGAGTTGCCACAGATACGCAGTATTTT. The encoded protein is CASSVISGLAGVATDTQYF.

CDR3 loop: CASSYLSGSPSRPQHF. CDR3 sequence (DNA): TGTGCCAGCAGTTATCTGTCAGGGTCCCCATCGCGGCCCCAGCATTTT. The J gene is TRBJ1-5, the V gene TRBV6-5; TRBD1 is a possible D gene (5 bases). The CDR3 is 16 residues long. Per the germline V gene, CDR1 is MNHEY and CDR2 is SVGAGI. V was pared by 3 bases and J by 9 bases, with 21 bases between.

This clonotype was observed many times. The V call is TRBV12-3 or TRBV12-4, the J call TRBJ2-1; D remains ambiguous. This CDR3 is built from 15 residues. The V gene lost 6 bases and the J gene lost 2 bases, with 14 bases spanning the gap. The CDR3 loop reads CASRSGSHPYNEQFF. The DNA of the CDR3 is TGTGCCAGCAGGTCCGGATCCCACCCCTACAATGAGCAGTTCTTC.

This clonotype was detected ten times or more. CDR3 sequence (DNA): TGTGCCTGGAACCGGGGACAGGCCGGGGGTGAAGCTTTCTTT. Translated: CAWNRGQAGGEAFF. V and J are TRBV30 and TRBJ1-1; 8 bases are shared with TRBD1. The germline V gene encodes CDR1 GTSNPN and CDR2 SVGIG (reference sequence). This CDR3 comprises 14 residues. Trimming at V came to 4 bases and at J to 7 bases, leaving 11 bases not matched to a gene.

The genes are TRBV11-3 and TRBJ2-1; TRBD2 agrees at 8 bases. Trimming removed 5 bases from V and 7 bases from J; junction bases left unmatched: 7. CDR3 size: 14 residues. Germline V CDR1 and CDR2: SGHNT, YENEEA. The CDR3 DNA reads as TGTGCCAGCAGCCCCGGGACTAGTAAGAATGAGCAGTTCTTC. Translated, it gives CASSPGTSKNEQFF.

This sequence joins TRBV4-1 and TRBJ2-3, with D possibly matching TRBD2 (7 bases). Germline-derived CDR1 and CDR2 are MGHRA and YSYEKL. Deletions cut 4 bases from V and 2 bases from J, with 19 bases between. The CDR3 totals 17 residues. The CDR3 sequence: CASSPPRGGFNTDTQYF. The CDR3 DNA follows: TGCGCCAGCAGCCCGCCCAGGGGAGGGTTTAACACAGATACGCAGTATTTT.

This clonotype was counted many times. The chain couples TRBV5-5 to TRBJ2-2; D possibly matches TRBD1 or TRBD2 (5 bases each). This CDR3 region has 18 residues. Trimming took off 4 bases at V and 2 bases at J, with 21 bases between the two ends. CDR1 SGHKS and CDR2 YYEKEE come from the germline V gene (reference sequence). The CDR3 reads CASSPDYPDNINTGELFF. The DNA for the CDR3 is TGTGCCAGCAGCCCCGACTATCCGGACAACATTAACACCGGGGAGCTGTTTTTT.

This clonotype has more than one count but fewer than ten. A much larger clone differs by one base, so this may be a read error. The chain is built from TRBV30 and TRBJ2-7; a weak D match, TRBD1 (6 bases). Germline V gene lookup returns CDR1 GTSNPN and CDR2 SVGIG (reference sequence). The CDR3 has 14 amino acids. V lost 1 base, J lost 7 bases, and 17 bases lay in between. CDR3: CAWSGNLRGNEQYF. CDR3 nucleotide sequence: TGTGCCTGGAGTGGGAACCTCAGGGGAAATGAGCAGTACTTC.

This clonotype appeared many times. The chain combines TRBV5-1 with TRBJ2-3, with a possible D match to TRBD1 (5 bases). Germline loops: CDR1 SGHRS, CDR2 YFSETQ. The V end was cut by 5 bases, the J end by 2 bases, with 15 bases between. The CDR3 spans 15 residues. This CDR3 reads CASRQDRTTTDTQYF. The CDR3 nucleotides read TGCGCCAGCAGACAGGACCGCACCACCACAGATACGCAGTATTTT.

This clonotype was seen repeatedly, ten times or more. This sequence joins TRBV6-2 or TRBV6-3 and TRBJ2-2; 10 bases agree with TRBD2. The CDR3 is made up of 18 amino acids. V lost 6 bases, J lost 1 base, and 11 bases stayed unmatched. Germline assignment: CDR1 MNHEY and CDR2 SVGEGT. CDR3 DNA: TGTGCCAGCAGGCAGGGTAGCGGGAGGTTATGGAACACCGGGGAGCTGTTTTTT. Residues: CASRQGSGRLWNTGELFF.

This clonotype was observed at least ten times. This chain uses TRBV2 with TRBJ2-7; 9 nucleotides match TRBD1. The CDR3 covers 13 residues. Germline-derived CDR1 and CDR2 are SNHLY and FYNNEI. With 6 bases clipped from V and 9 bases from J, the junction kept 9 bases outside the gene matches. The CDR3, as DNA: TGTGCCAGCAGCGACGGACAGGGGACAACGCAGTACTTC. Its protein is CASSDGQGTTQYF. The entire variable domain, with the rest obtained from reference TRBV2 and TRBJ2-7, is as follows: EPEVTQTPSHQVTQMGQEVILRCVPISNHLYFYWYRQILGQKVEFLVSFYNNEISEKSEIFDDQFSVERPDGSNFTLKIRSTKLEDSAMYFCASSDGQGTTQYFGPGTRLTVT.

This clonotype was seen only a few times. This sequence joins TRBV4-3 and TRBJ2-2, with TRBD2 matching over 8 bases. Germline CDR1 reads LGHNA; CDR2 reads YSLEER. CDR3 length: 15 residues. V shed 3 bases and J 4 bases; nucleotides not matched to a gene: 4. The CDR3 DNA follows: TGCGCCAGCAGCCATGAAGCGGGGGTCACCGGGGAGCTGTTTTTT. Encoded protein: CASSHEAGVTGELFF.

This clonotype was recorded a few times. The V and J genes are TRBV19 and TRBJ1-4; the match to TRBD1 covers 7 bases. Germline CDR1 reads LNHDA; CDR2 reads SQIVND (reference sequence). With 6 bases clipped from V and 4 bases from J, the junction kept 8 bases outside the gene matches. There are 15 residues in the CDR3. CDR3 in amino acids: CASSTTRDSNEKLFF. DNA for the CDR3: TGTGCCAGTAGCACAACCCGGGACAGTAATGAAAAACTGTTTTTT.

This clonotype was counted at least ten times. The chain joins TRBV7-6 to TRBJ2-5; D is perhaps TRBD2 (6 bases). Trimming left V 0 bases short and J 3 bases short, with 8 bases between. Germline CDR1 is SGHVS and CDR2 is FNYEAQ. This CDR3 has 14 residues. In DNA form, the CDR3 reads TGTGCCAGCAGCTTAGCCGGAGGGAAAGAGACCCAGTACTTC. Protein: CASSLAGGKETQYF.

This clonotype occurred many times. This chain uses TRBV12-3 or TRBV12-4 with TRBJ1-2; unclear D gene. The CDR3 covers 13 residues. The V gene lost 3 bases and the J gene lost 5 bases, with 10 bases spanning the gap. The CDR3 loop reads CASSLSGWYGYTF. CDR3 sequence (DNA): TGTGCCAGCAGTTTGAGCGGGTGGTATGGCTACACCTTC.

This clonotype was observed a handful of times. The CDR3 is CSAPLAGVFEQFF. DNA of the CDR3: TGCAGTGCACCCCTAGCGGGAGTGTTTGAGCAGTTCTTC. V and J are TRBV20-1 and TRBJ2-1; 10 nucleotides align to TRBD2. CDR3 size: 13 residues. Germline CDR1 reads DFQATT; CDR2 reads SNEGSKA (reference sequence). Unmatched junction bases numbered 8, after V lost 6 bases and J lost 9 bases.